One TCR beta chain is described in this entry. TCRdb keeps only in-frame clones here, not all; method: immunoSEQ multiplex PCR. The sample contains over 90,000 clones, about four fifths of which appear only once. The data belong to a study of blood T cell repertoires in COVID-19. The germline V and J ends were trimmed by 7 bases and 2 bases, with 19 bases remaining between them. The CDR3 is 15 residues long. Germline values: CDR1 SGHNT, CDR2 YYREEE (reference sequence). The V gene is TRBV5-4, the J gene TRBJ2-7; D may be TRBD2 (5 bases). Input material: peripheral blood. This receptor was identified in a human donor in a cohort sampled during active COVID-19. CDR3 in amino acids: CASALGTGNTYEQYF. The CDR3 DNA reads TGTGCCAGCGCCCTAGGAACCGGGAACACCTACGAGCAGTACTTC.